The 26 T cell receptor beta chains below come from one sample, sequenced in a study of CD8 T cells in Susac syndrome. Random hexamers were used to reverse transcribe an amount of about 0.5 to 1 ug RNA. Using its own MiXCR run on the immunoSEQ multiplex PCR reads, TCRdb lists one record per CDR3 protein. The repertoire has about 250,000 distinct CDR3 sequences, about 93% of them found once; the top ten carry around 0.067%. Source material: CD4+ T cells from PBMCs. These receptors all stem from a human donor with multiple sclerosis.

The chain links TRBV6-5 to TRBJ1-3, with a possible D match to TRBD1 (6 bases). CDR1 is MNHEY and CDR2 is SVGAGI in the germline V gene. V lost 2 bases to trimming and J lost 0 bases, with 23 bases between them. The CDR3 contains 20 residues. CDR3 sequence: CASSYVPWGDIALSGNTIYF. DNA for the CDR3: TGTGCCAGCAGTTACGTCCCATGGGGGGACATCGCACTCTCTGGAAACACCATATATTTT.

The chain combines TRBV24-1 with TRBJ2-6; D perhaps matches TRBD1 (5 bases). Between the trimmed V and J ends, which lost 5 bases and 0 bases, there was a span of 16 bases. The CDR3 covers 18 residues. Per the germline V gene, CDR1 is KGHDR and CDR2 is SFDVKD. CDR3 bases: TGTGCCACCAGTGGAGGACATCGTTCCCTCTCTGGGGCCAACGTCCTGACTTTC. Encoded protein: CATSGGHRSLSGANVLTF.

V is TRBV12-3 or TRBV12-4 and J is TRBJ2-7, with TRBD1 matching over 9 bases. V dropped 3 bases and J dropped 0; count of bases not matched to a gene: 3. CDR3 length: 15 residues. The CDR3 coding sequence is TGTGCCAGCAGTTTCCAACAGGGGGCCTCCTACGAGCAGTACTTC. Translation: CASSFQQGASYEQYF.

This chain uses TRBV4-1 with TRBJ2-7, with 10 nucleotides matching TRBD1. V was clipped by 7 bases and J by 2 bases; unmatched bases: 2. There are 13 residues in the CDR3. Germline lookup yields CDR1 MGHRA and CDR2 YSYEKL. Here the CDR3 reads CASKGTGAYEQYF. CDR3 DNA sequence: TGCGCCAGCAAGGGGACAGGGGCCTACGAGCAGTACTTC.

J is TRBJ1-2 and V is TRBV19, with 7 bases identical to TRBD1. This CDR3 comprises 15 residues. V lost 4 bases to trimming and J lost 8 bases; unmatched junction nucleotides: 13. The germline V gene encodes CDR1 LNHDA and CDR2 SQIVND (reference sequence). As DNA, the CDR3 is TGTGCCAGTAGTAGTCCAGGACAGGCCCTCTGGGGCTACACCTTC. Translation gives CASSSPGQALWGYTF.

The chain uses TRBV4-2 and TRBJ1-2, with D possibly TRBD1 on 5 matching bases. Germline V CDR1 and CDR2: LGHNA, YNFKEQ. Trimming took off 1 base at V and 4 bases at J, with 13 bases between the two ends. This CDR3 comprises 15 residues. The DNA for the CDR3 is TGTGCCAGCAGCCAAGCGGGGGAGTCGGGCTATGGCTACACCTTC. The encoded protein is CASSQAGESGYGYTF.

The rearrangement joins TRBV12-3 or TRBV12-4 to TRBJ2-2, with D possibly called TRBD1 or TRBD2 (5 bases each). V was cut by 1 base and J by 8 bases, with 8 bases left in between. The CDR3 runs to 13 residues. The CDR3 protein is CASSLDWGGELFF. The CDR3 DNA reads TGTGCCAGCAGTTTAGACTGGGGGGGGGAGCTGTTTTTT.

The chain links TRBV5-1 to TRBJ2-5; 8 bases line up with TRBD1. The CDR3 contains 14 residues. Germline CDR1 SGHRS, CDR2 YFSETQ. The V segment lost 3 bases and the J segment 3 bases; nucleotides outside the gene matches: 4. This chain's CDR3 is CASSSGQGKETQYF. CDR3 nucleotide sequence: TGCGCCAGCAGCTCCGGACAGGGTAAAGAGACCCAGTACTTC.

This clonotype occurred once. The chain is built from TRBV12-3 or TRBV12-4 and TRBJ2-7; D might be TRBD1 (5 bases). V shed 5 bases and J shed 7 bases, with 18 bases lying between them. CDR3 length: 14 residues. The CDR3 DNA reads TGTGCCAGCAGTAACTGGGCTGGGGCAGGGGAGCAGTACGTC. This gives the protein CASSNWAGAGEQYV.

In its sample, this clonotype was seen a few times. The CDR3 region is CASSGNTIYF. The CDR3 region has the DNA TGTGCCAGCAGTGGAAACACCATATATTTT. J is TRBJ1-3 and V is TRBV25-1; no reliable D call. Germline V gene sequence: CDR1 MGHDK, CDR2 SYGVNS. V was pared by 4 bases and J by 5 bases, with 0 bases between. The length of the CDR3 is 10 residues.

The V gene is TRBV27, the J gene TRBJ1-2, with D hard to call. The CDR3 length is 13 residues. Trimming took off 3 bases at V and 1 base at J, with 6 bases between the two ends. From germline, CDR1 is MNHEY and CDR2 SMNVEV (reference sequence). The CDR3 region has the DNA TGTGCCAGCAGTTTTTCGCTTAACTATGGCTACACCTTC. Protein: CASSFSLNYGYTF.

The rearrangement links TRBV18 to TRBJ2-7; D is ambiguous. V lost 5 bases and J 4 bases, leaving 12 bases between the germline ends. CDR3 length: 13 residues. The germline V gene has CDR1 KGHSH and CDR2 LQKENI. CDR3 sequence reads: CASSDLGFYEQYF. The CDR3 DNA sequence: TGTGCCAGCTCAGACCTAGGGTTTTACGAGCAGTACTTC.

The rearrangement joins TRBV4-1 to TRBJ2-1; D may be TRBD1 or TRBD2 (6 bases each). The germline gives CDR1 MGHRA, CDR2 YSYEKL. The CDR3 contains 17 residues. The V and J ends lost 1 base and 1 base respectively, with 14 bases between them. The CDR3 reads CASSQAGASLSYNEQFF. The CDR3 region has the DNA TGCGCCAGCAGCCAAGCGGGGGCTAGCCTTTCCTACAATGAGCAGTTCTTC.

The chain couples TRBV6-6 to TRBJ1-6; D gene ambiguous. Germline loops: CDR1 MNHNY, CDR2 SVGAGI (reference sequence). CDR3 length: 13 amino acids. Between the trimmed V and J ends, which lost 6 bases and 8 bases, there was a span of 11 bases. Here the CDR3 DNA reads TGTGCCAGCAGCCCACACCAGGATTCACCCCTCCACTTT. As protein: CASSPHQDSPLHF.

The chain combines TRBV14 with TRBJ2-7, with D maybe TRBD1 (7 bases). Germline CDR1 is SGHDN and CDR2 is FVKESK. With 4 bases removed from V and 6 bases from J, the gap between germline ends came to 19 bases. The CDR3 runs 15 residues. The CDR3 sequence: CASSRGGDRILEQYF. CDR3 nucleotide sequence: TGTGCCAGCAGCCGAGGAGGGGACAGAATTCTCGAGCAGTACTTC. The variable domain in full, with the rest retrieved from reference TRBV14 and TRBJ2-7, is EAGVTQFPSHSVIEKGQTVTLRCDPISGHDNLYWYRRVMGKEIKFLLHFVKESKQDESGMPNNRFLAERTGGTYSTLKVQPAELEDSGVYFCASSRGGDRILEQYFGPGTRLTVT.

The chain employs TRBV9 and TRBJ1-4; the match to TRBD1 covers 9 bases. CDR3 size: 16 residues. The J segment lost 8 bases and the V segment lost 3 bases, leaving 11 bases of the junction unmatched. Germline V gene sequence: CDR1 SGDLS, CDR2 YYNGEE. CDR3 DNA: TGTGCCAGCAGCGCTACAGGGGGCGGCAGAGGGGAAAAACTGTTTTTT. This translates into CASSATGGGRGEKLFF.

This chain connects TRBV30 to TRBJ1-5; possible D gene TRBD1, 5 bases. The V gene lost 3 bases and the J gene lost 5 bases, with 8 bases spanning the gap. The CDR3 contains 12 residues. The germline V gene encodes CDR1 GTSNPN and CDR2 SVGIG (reference sequence). The DNA of the CDR3 is TGTGCCTGGAGCTCGGGGGATCAGCCCCAGCATTTT. Translating gives CAWSSGDQPQHF.

The chain recombines TRBV5-6 with TRBJ2-5; D might be TRBD1 or TRBD2, each matching 5 bases. Trimming took 4 bases from V and 5 from J, leaving 15 bases between them. This CDR3 has 14 amino acids. In germline, CDR1 is SGHDT, CDR2 YYEEEE. The CDR3 nucleotides read TGTGCCAGCAGCGAGCCCGGGACGGGGGAGACCCAGTACTTC. Translation: CASSEPGTGETQYF.

This chain links TRBV11-3 with TRBJ2-2; 9 nucleotides line up with TRBD1. The germline CDR1 and CDR2 sequences are SGHNT and YENEEA. The CDR3 consists of 16 residues. V was pared by 4 bases and J by 1 base, with 4 bases of the junction left unmatched. Here the CDR3 reads CASSSWTGVNTGELFF. The CDR3 DNA is TGTGCCAGCAGCTCATGGACAGGGGTGAACACCGGGGAGCTGTTTTTT.

The chain is built from TRBV6-5 and TRBJ1-3; D is unresolved. The CDR3 extends over 12 amino acids. The germline V and J ends were trimmed by 6 bases and 0 bases, with 3 bases remaining between them. Germline V gene lookup returns CDR1 MNHEY and CDR2 SVGAGI. CDR3 coding DNA: TGTGCCAGCAGGGGCTCTGGAAACACCATATATTTT. It translates to CASRGSGNTIYF.

The sample holds one count of this clonotype. CDR3 bases: TGCGCCAGCAGTGAGTCGGGGACAGGGAACACCGGGGAGCTGTTTTTT. Protein sequence: CASSESGTGNTGELFF. This chain joins TRBV10-2 and TRBJ2-2, with 8 bases identical to TRBD1. Per the germline V gene, CDR1 is WSHSY and CDR2 is SAAADI. The CDR3 is made up of 16 amino acids. V dropped 0 bases and J dropped 1; count of bases not matched to a gene: 1.

The V gene is TRBV5-1, the J gene TRBJ1-5; D is unresolved. The ends were cut back, 6 bases at V and 3 bases at J, with 16 bases in the middle. CDR1 is SGHRS and CDR2 is YFSETQ in the germline V gene. The CDR3 runs 15 residues. The CDR3 DNA sequence: TGCGCCAGCACTTATTCGGACCCATTCAATCAGCCCCAGCATTTT. Protein sequence: CASTYSDPFNQPQHF.

This clonotype was counted between two and nine times. The chain joins TRBV5-4 to TRBJ2-7; no reliable D call. CDR3 length: 13 amino acids. The germline gives CDR1 SGHNT, CDR2 YYREEE (reference sequence). V lost 4 bases and J 1 base, leaving 9 bases between the germline ends. The CDR3 bases are TGTGCCAGCAGCATCGACGGATCCTACGAGCAGTACTTC. It encodes CASSIDGSYEQYF.

V and J are TRBV30 and TRBJ2-7; D not certain. The length of the CDR3 is 13 residues. Per the germline V gene, CDR1 is GTSNPN and CDR2 is SVGIG (reference sequence). V was trimmed by 0 bases and J by 2 bases, leaving 8 bases between them. This CDR3 reads CAWSVQGAYEQYF. The CDR3 DNA sequence: TGTGCCTGGAGTGTTCAAGGCGCCTACGAGCAGTACTTC.

V gene TRBV5-1 combines with J gene TRBJ2-3; 7 bases are shared with TRBD1. The CDR3 is 15 amino acids. Germline V gene lookup returns CDR1 SGHRS and CDR2 YFSETQ. V trimming: 5 bases; J trimming: 0 bases; junction bases outside the gene matches: 6. The DNA of the CDR3 is TGCGCCAGCAGGGGACAGACGATTAGCACAGATACGCAGTATTTT. Translating gives CASRGQTISTDTQYF. Variable domain in full (rest from reference TRBV5-1 and TRBJ2-3): KAGVTQTPRYLIKTRGQQVTLSCSPISGHRSVSWYQQTPGQGLQFLFEYFSETQRNKGNFPGRFSGRQFSNSRSEMNVSTLELGDSALYLCASRGQTISTDTQYFGPGTRLTVL.

The chain is built from TRBV29-1 and TRBJ1-1; tentative D call: TRBD1 (6 bases). The germline gives CDR1 SQVTM, CDR2 ANQGSEA. The CDR3 has 13 amino acids. V gave up 5 bases and J gave up 0 bases, with 10 bases separating them. The CDR3 DNA reads TGCAGCGTTTGTCAGGGGCTGAACACTGAAGCTTTCTTT. Protein: CSVCQGLNTEAFF.